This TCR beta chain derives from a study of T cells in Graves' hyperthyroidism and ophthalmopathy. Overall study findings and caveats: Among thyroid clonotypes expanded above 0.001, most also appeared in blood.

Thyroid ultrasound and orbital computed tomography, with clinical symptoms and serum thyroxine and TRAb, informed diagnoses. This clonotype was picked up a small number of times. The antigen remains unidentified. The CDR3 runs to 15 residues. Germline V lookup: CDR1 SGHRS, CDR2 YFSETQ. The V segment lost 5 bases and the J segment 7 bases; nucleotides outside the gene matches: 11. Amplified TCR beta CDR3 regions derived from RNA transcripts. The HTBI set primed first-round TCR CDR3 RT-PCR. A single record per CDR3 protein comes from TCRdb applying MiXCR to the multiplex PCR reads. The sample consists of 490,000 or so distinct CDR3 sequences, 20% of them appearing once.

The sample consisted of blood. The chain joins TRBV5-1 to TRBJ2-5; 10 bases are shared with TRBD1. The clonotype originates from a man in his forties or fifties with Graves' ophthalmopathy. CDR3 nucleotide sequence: TGCGCCAGCAGTTATATCGGGACAGGGGAGGGGACCCAGTACTTC. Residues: CASSYIGTGEGTQYF.